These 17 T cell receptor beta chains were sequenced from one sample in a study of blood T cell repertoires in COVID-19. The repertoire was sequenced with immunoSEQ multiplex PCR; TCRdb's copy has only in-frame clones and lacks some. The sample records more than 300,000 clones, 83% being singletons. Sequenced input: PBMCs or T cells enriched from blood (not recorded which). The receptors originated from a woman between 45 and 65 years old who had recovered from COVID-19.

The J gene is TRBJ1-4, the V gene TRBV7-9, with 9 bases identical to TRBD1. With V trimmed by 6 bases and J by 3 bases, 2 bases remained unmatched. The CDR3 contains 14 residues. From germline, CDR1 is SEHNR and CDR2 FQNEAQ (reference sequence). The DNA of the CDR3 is TGTGCCAGCAGTCGACAGGGGGCTAATGAAAAACTGTTTTTT. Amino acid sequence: CASSRQGANEKLFF.

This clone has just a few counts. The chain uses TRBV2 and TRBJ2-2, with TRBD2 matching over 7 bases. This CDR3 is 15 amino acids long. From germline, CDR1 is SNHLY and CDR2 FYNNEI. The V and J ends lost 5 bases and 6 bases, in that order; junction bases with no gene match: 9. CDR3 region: CASSPRLAPPGELFF. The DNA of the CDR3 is TGTGCCAGCAGTCCCAGACTAGCCCCGCCCGGGGAGCTGTTTTTT.

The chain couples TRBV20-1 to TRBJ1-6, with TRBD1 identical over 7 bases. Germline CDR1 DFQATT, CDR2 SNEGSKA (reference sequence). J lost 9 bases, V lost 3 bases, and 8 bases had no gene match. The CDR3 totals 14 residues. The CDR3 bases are TGCAGTGCTAGTCTTGGCAGGGGGATTTCACCCCTCCACTTT. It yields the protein CSASLGRGISPLHF.

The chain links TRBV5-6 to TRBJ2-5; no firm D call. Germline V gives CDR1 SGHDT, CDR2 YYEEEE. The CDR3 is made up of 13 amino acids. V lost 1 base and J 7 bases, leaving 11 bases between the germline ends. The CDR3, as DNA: TGTGCCAGCAGCTTGTTCTCCCCCTTGACCCAGTACTTC. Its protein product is CASSLFSPLTQYF.

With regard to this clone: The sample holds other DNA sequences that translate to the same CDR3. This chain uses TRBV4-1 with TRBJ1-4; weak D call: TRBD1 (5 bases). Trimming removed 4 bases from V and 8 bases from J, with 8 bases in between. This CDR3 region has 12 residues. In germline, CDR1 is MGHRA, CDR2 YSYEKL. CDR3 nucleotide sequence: TGCGCCAGCAGCCCCGGGGGGGAAAAACTGTTTTTT. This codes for CASSPGGEKLFF.

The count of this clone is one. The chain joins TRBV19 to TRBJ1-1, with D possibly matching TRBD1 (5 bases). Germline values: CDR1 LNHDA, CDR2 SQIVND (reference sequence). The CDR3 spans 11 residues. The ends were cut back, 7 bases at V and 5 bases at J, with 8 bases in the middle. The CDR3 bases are TGTGCCAGTACAGGGTGGACTGAAGCTTTCTTT. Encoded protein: CASTGWTEAFF.

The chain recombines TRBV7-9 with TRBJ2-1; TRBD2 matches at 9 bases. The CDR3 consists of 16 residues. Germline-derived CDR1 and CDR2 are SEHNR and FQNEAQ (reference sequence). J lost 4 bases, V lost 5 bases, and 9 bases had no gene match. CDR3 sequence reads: CASSRSGGPTYNEQFF. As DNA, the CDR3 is TGTGCCAGCAGCAGAAGCGGGGGGCCAACTTACAATGAGCAGTTCTTC. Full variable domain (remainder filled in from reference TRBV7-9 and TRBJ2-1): DTGVSQNPRHKITKRGQNVTFRCDPISEHNRLYWYRQTLGQGPEFLTYFQNEAQLEKSRLLSDRFSAERPKGSFSTLEIQRTEQGDSAMYLCASSRSGGPTYNEQFFGPGTRLTVL.

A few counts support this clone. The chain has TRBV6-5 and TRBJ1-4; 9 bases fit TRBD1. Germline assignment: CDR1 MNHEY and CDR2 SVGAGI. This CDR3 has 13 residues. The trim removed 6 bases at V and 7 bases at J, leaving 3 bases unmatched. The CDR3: CASRTGGREKLFF. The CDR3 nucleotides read TGTGCCAGCAGAACAGGGGGCCGTGAAAAACTGTTTTTT.

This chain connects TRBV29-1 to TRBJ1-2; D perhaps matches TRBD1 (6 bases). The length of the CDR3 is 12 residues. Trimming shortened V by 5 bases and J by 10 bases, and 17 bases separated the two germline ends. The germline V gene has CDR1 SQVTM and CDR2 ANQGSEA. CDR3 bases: TGCAGCGTTCGGGCCACACAGGGATCCTACACCTTC. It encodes CSVRATQGSYTF.

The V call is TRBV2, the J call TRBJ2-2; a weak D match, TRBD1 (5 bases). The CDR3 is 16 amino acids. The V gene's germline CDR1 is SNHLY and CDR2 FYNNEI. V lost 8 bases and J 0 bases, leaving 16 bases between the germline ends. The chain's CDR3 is CASRAAGPANTGELFF. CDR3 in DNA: TGTGCCAGCCGGGCGGCAGGGCCTGCGAACACCGGGGAGCTGTTTTTT.

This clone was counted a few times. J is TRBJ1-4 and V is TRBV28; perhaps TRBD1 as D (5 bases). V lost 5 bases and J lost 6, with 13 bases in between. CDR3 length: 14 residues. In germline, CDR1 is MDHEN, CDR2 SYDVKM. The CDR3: CASSKGVIDEKLFF. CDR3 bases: TGTGCCAGCAGTAAAGGGGTCATTGATGAAAAACTGTTTTTT.

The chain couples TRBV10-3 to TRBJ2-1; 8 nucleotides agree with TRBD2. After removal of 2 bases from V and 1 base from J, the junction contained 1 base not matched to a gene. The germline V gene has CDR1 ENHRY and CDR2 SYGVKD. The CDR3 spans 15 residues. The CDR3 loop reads CAISETSGSYNEQFF. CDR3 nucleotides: TGTGCCATCAGTGAGACTAGCGGTTCCTACAATGAGCAGTTCTTC.

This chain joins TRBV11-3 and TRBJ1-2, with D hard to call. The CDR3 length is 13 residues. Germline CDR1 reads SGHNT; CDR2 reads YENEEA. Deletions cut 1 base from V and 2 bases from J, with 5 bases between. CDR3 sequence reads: CASSLVPNYGYTF. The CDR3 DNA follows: TGTGCCAGCAGCTTAGTCCCAAACTATGGCTACACCTTC.

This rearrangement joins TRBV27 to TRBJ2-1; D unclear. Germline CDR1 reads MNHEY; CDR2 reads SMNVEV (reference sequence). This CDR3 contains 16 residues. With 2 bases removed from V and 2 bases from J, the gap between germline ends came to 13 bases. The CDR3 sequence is CASSLAERVAYNEQFF. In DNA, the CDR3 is TGTGCCAGCAGTTTAGCAGAACGGGTAGCCTACAATGAGCAGTTCTTC.

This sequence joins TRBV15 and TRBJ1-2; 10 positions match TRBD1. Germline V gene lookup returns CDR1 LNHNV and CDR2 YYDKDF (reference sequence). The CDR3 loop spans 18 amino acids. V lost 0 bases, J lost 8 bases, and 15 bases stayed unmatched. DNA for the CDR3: TGTGCCACCAGCAGAGATATCCTGGGACAGGGGAATTTCGGAGGCTACACCTTC. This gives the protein CATSRDILGQGNFGGYTF.

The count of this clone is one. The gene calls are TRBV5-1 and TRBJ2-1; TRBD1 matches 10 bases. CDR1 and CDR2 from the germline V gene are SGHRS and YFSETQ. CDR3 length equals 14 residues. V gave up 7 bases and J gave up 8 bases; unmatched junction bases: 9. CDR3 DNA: TGCGCCAGCCTAACCGGGACAGGGGACTATGAGCAGTTCTTC. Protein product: CASLTGTGDYEQFF.

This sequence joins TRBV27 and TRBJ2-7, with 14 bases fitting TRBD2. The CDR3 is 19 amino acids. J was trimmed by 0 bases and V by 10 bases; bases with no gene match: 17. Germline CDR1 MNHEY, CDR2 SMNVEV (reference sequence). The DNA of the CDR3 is TGTGCCACCAAGTTTACCACGACTAGCGGGGGGGCAAGCTCCTACGAGCAGTACTTC. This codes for CATKFTTTSGGASSYEQYF.